The T cell receptor (beta chain) under discussion was sequenced for a study of blood T cell repertoires in COVID-19. Whole-study context: PBMCs, B-cell-depleted T cells, or T cells were the source of the cDNA or gDNA that made up the material.

CDR3 size: 17 residues. The germline CDR1 and CDR2 sequences are SEHNR and FQNEAQ (reference sequence). V lost 4 bases, J lost 1 base, and 9 bases stayed unmatched. TCRdb's table, derived via immunoSEQ multiplex PCR, lists solely in-frame clones and lacks some. The sample shows some 180,000 clones, roughly nine tenths of them seen only once. The receptor comes from a man aged 55 to 70 with active or convalescent COVID-19. Sequencing was performed on peripheral blood. The chain combines TRBV7-9 with TRBJ2-3; 9 bases match TRBD2. The CDR3 DNA reads as TGTGCCAGCAGCTCGCGGGATAGCGGGAGAGGCACAGATACGCAGTATTTT. This codes for CASSSRDSGRGTDTQYF.